The 32 T cell receptor beta chains presented below share a single source sample, sequenced in a study of cytomegalovirus exposure and HLA in healthy donors. The study ran its PCR with 60 Vbeta and 13 Jbeta primers. The method was immunoSEQ multiplex PCR; TCRdb's version includes in-frame clones alone and lacks a portion of them. The sample includes about 76,000 clones, under 85% of them seen just once. The sequencing input was PBMCs. The receptors originated from a woman aged 40 to 50 in good health and CMV-seropositive.

In its sample, this clone was seen a few times. The chain carries TRBV4-3 and TRBJ2-3; 8 bases fit TRBD2. Trimming removed 0 bases from V and 6 bases from J; junction bases left unmatched: 8. Per the germline V gene, CDR1 is LGHNA and CDR2 is YSLEER. This CDR3 contains 16 residues. The CDR3 nucleotides read TGCGCCAGCAGCCAAGATATCTCCGGGACTAGGGATACGCAGTATTTT. Amino acid sequence: CASSQDISGTRDTQYF.

The rearrangement uses TRBV20-1 and TRBJ1-1; 10 bases align to TRBD1. V lost 5 bases and J lost 8; bases outside the gene matches: 2. The germline CDR1 and CDR2 sequences are DFQATT and SNEGSKA (reference sequence). The CDR3 has 11 residues. The CDR3, as DNA: TGCAGTGCTGGGGGACAGGGGGAAGCTTTCTTT. Its protein product is CSAGGQGEAFF.

This clone was seen a single time. The chain has TRBV6-1 and TRBJ2-7; D is perhaps TRBD2 (5 bases). CDR1 MNHNS and CDR2 SASEGT come from the germline V gene. V was cut by 10 bases and J by 0 bases, with 16 bases left in between. CDR3 length equals 14 residues. The CDR3 DNA reads as TGTGCCACCCGTCTCAAGGACTCCTCCTACGAGCAGTACTTC. It specifies CATRLKDSSYEQYF.

The chain has TRBV19 and TRBJ2-1, with 16 positions matching TRBD2. V lost 5 bases, J lost 15 bases, and 13 bases stayed unmatched. The germline V gene has CDR1 LNHDA and CDR2 SQIVND (reference sequence). This CDR3 spans 16 amino acids. The CDR3 DNA follows: TGTGCCAGTAGTCCCGGGACTAGCGGGGGGGAAGTCAACCGGTTCTTC. It codes for CASSPGTSGGEVNRFF.

The rearrangement uses TRBV13 and TRBJ1-1; D remains unclear. The CDR3 is 16 residues long. Trimming took 4 bases from V and 0 from J, leaving 15 bases between them. The V gene's germline CDR1 is PRHDT and CDR2 FYEKMQ (reference sequence). The CDR3 DNA sequence: TGTGCCAGCAGCTCCCGAGGAGAATGGGTGAACACTGAAGCTTTCTTT. It yields the protein CASSSRGEWVNTEAFF.

The chain is built from TRBV7-9 and TRBJ1-5; possibly TRBD1 for D (5 bases). Trimming stripped 3 bases from V and 2 bases from J, with 8 bases between. Germline loops: CDR1 SEHNR, CDR2 FQNEAQ (reference sequence). The CDR3 has 14 residues. The CDR3 spells CASSFQGGNQPQHF. For the CDR3, the DNA is TGTGCCAGCAGCTTTCAGGGCGGCAATCAGCCCCAGCATTTT.

The genes are TRBV19 and TRBJ1-1; no clear D gene. The length of the CDR3 is 12 residues. Trimming took off 6 bases at V and 3 bases at J, with 8 bases between the two ends. The germline V gene has CDR1 LNHDA and CDR2 SQIVND (reference sequence). The DNA for the CDR3 is TGTGCCAGTAGGAGGAAAGACACTGAAGCTTTCTTT. Translation gives CASRRKDTEAFF.

Regarding this clone: Germline is not matched at one junction end, which may reflect a read error. J is TRBJ2-7 and V is TRBV7-9; weak D call: TRBD2 (7 bases). This CDR3 has 13 residues. CDR1 SEHNR and CDR2 FQNEAQ come from the germline V gene (reference sequence). The CDR3 coding sequence is TGTTCCAGCAGCACCGGGGGGCCCTACGAGCAGTACTTC. Translating it yields CSSSTGGPYEQYF.

Here the CDR3 reads CARDRGLGTEAFF. The CDR3 nucleotides are TGTGCCCGCGACAGGGGGCTTGGCACTGAAGCTTTCTTT. The chain uses TRBV30 and TRBJ1-1; TRBD1 matches at 10 bases. V lost 8 bases to trimming and J lost 4 bases; unmatched junction nucleotides: 7. The CDR3 loop spans 13 amino acids. Germline V lookup: CDR1 GTSNPN, CDR2 SVGIG (reference sequence).

CDR3 sequence reads: CASSQDLTGISYEQYF. The CDR3 DNA reads as TGCGCCAGCAGCCAAGACCTGACAGGAATCTCCTACGAGCAGTACTTC. The genes are TRBV4-1 and TRBJ2-7, with D possibly matching TRBD1 (6 bases). V was shortened by 0 bases and J by 0 bases, with 12 bases between the two germline ends. This CDR3 comprises 16 residues. Germline V gene lookup returns CDR1 MGHRA and CDR2 YSYEKL.

This clone appeared a few times. This rearrangement joins TRBV28 to TRBJ1-4; 10 bases are a match to TRBD1. Germline-derived CDR1 and CDR2 are MDHEN and SYDVKM. V lost 3 bases to trimming and J lost 8 bases; unmatched junction nucleotides: 12. This CDR3 spans 17 amino acids. The CDR3 DNA follows: TGTGCCAGCAGTTTCTTTGCGGGGACAGGGGTGGGGGAAAAACTGTTTTTT. This gives the protein CASSFFAGTGVGEKLFF.

The chain carries TRBV6-1 and TRBJ2-6; tentative D call: TRBD1 (6 bases). CDR1 is MNHNS and CDR2 is SASEGT in the germline V gene. Trimming cost V 1 base and J 0 bases, with 7 bases left between them. The CDR3 extends over 16 amino acids. Written as DNA, the CDR3 is TGTGCCAGCAGTGAAGAGGACAGCTCTGGGGCCAACGTCCTGACTTTC. It encodes CASSEEDSSGANVLTF.

V is TRBV1 and J is TRBJ2-7; the listed D gene, TRBD2, was not tested against the DNA. TRBV1 is deemed a pseudogene. The CDR3 has 15 residues. CDR3 nucleotide sequence: TGCACCAGCAGCCAAGTCGAGCGGGGGATAAACGAGCAGTACTTC. It encodes CTSSQVERGINEQYF.

The chain is built from TRBV14 and TRBJ1-6, with D maybe TRBD1 (6 bases). Trimming took 5 bases from V and 9 from J, leaving 14 bases between them. Germline CDR1 and CDR2: SGHDN and FVKESK. This CDR3 is built from 14 residues. CDR3 region: CASSWGQPGSPLHF. CDR3 coding DNA: TGTGCCAGCAGCTGGGGACAACCGGGTTCACCCCTCCACTTT.

This rearrangement joins TRBV28 to TRBJ1-6; TRBD1 matches 10 bases. The CDR3 loop spans 17 amino acids. V lost 1 base, J lost 3 bases, and 3 bases stayed unmatched. Germline CDR1 reads MDHEN; CDR2 reads SYDVKM. This CDR3 reads CASSLFWDRGYNSPLHF. The CDR3 DNA sequence: TGTGCCAGCAGTTTATTTTGGGACAGGGGCTATAATTCACCCCTCCACTTT.

The rearrangement links TRBV9 to TRBJ1-2; no reliable D call. V gave up 4 bases and J gave up 3 bases, with 10 bases separating them. CDR1 SGDLS and CDR2 YYNGEE come from the germline V gene. The CDR3 is made up of 13 amino acids. CDR3 sequence (DNA): TGTGCCAGCAGCTCATTGGAGGACTATGGCTACACCTTC. This translates into CASSSLEDYGYTF.

This sequence joins TRBV7-2 and TRBJ2-1, with TRBD1 as a possible D gene (6 bases). V shed 2 bases and J shed 2 bases, with 10 bases lying between them. Germline lookup yields CDR1 SGHTA and CDR2 FQGNSA. The CDR3 loop spans 15 amino acids. The CDR3: CASSLHRVTYNEQFF. The CDR3, as DNA: TGTGCCAGCAGCTTACACAGGGTCACCTACAATGAGCAGTTCTTC.

The chain links TRBV19 to TRBJ2-5; possibly TRBD1 for D (6 bases). Trimming took off 9 bases at V and 2 bases at J, with 10 bases between the two ends. The length of the CDR3 is 12 residues. Germline V lookup: CDR1 LNHDA, CDR2 SQIVND (reference sequence). The CDR3 sequence: CASGTPQETQYF. The DNA for the CDR3 is TGTGCCAGCGGGACACCGCAAGAGACCCAGTACTTC.

This sequence joins TRBV4-2 and TRBJ2-7; tentatively, D is TRBD2 (5 bases). This CDR3 has 17 residues. The germline CDR1 and CDR2 sequences are LGHNA and YNFKEQ. Between the trimmed V and J ends, which lost 3 bases and 5 bases, there was a span of 23 bases. CDR3 coding DNA: TGTGCCAGCAGCCACCGCGGATCTGGACTCGACGGCGACGAGCAGTACTTC. Translating gives CASSHRGSGLDGDEQYF.

This clone was counted a single time. The J gene is TRBJ2-2, the V gene TRBV7-3; D is perhaps TRBD1 (6 bases). Trimming pared 5 bases from V and 4 bases from J, leaving 17 bases between. Germline V lookup: CDR1 SGHTA, CDR2 FQGTGA. CDR3 length equals 16 residues. CDR3 residues: CASSPPSGTLTGELFF. For the CDR3, the DNA is TGTGCCAGCAGCCCGCCTTCCGGGACACTCACCGGGGAGCTGTTTTTT. The full variable domain, with the rest looked up from reference TRBV7-3 and TRBJ2-2, is GAGVSQTPSNKVTEKGKYVELRCDPISGHTALYWYRQSLGQGPEFLIYFQGTGAADDSGLPNDRFFAVRPEGSVSTLKIQRTERGDSAVYLCASSPPSGTLTGELFFGEGSRLTVL.

The chain joins TRBV5-4 to TRBJ2-5, with TRBD2 matching 16 bases. CDR1 is SGHNT, CDR2 YYREEE, per germline (reference sequence). The V gene end was trimmed by 4 bases and the J gene end by 5 bases; junction bases not matched to a gene: 2. CDR3 length equals 15 residues. The chain's CDR3 is CASSPGLAGGETQYF. In DNA, the CDR3 is TGTGCCAGCAGCCCGGGACTAGCGGGGGGGGAGACCCAGTACTTC. The full variable domain, its missing parts supplied by reference TRBV5-4 and TRBJ2-5, is ETGVTQSPTHLIKTRGQQVTLRCSSQSGHNTVSWYQQALGQGPQFIFQYYREEENGRGNFPPRFSGLQFPNYSSELNVNALELDDSALYLCASSPGLAGGETQYFGPGTRLLVL.

This clone was found once. The chain has TRBV9 and TRBJ1-1; D possibly corresponds to TRBD1 (6 bases). V lost 2 bases and J 3 bases, leaving 11 bases between the germline ends. CDR1 is SGDLS and CDR2 is YYNGEE in the germline V gene. CDR3 length: 14 residues. The CDR3 reads CASSVTGGYTEAFF. DNA for the CDR3: TGTGCCAGCAGCGTGACGGGGGGCTACACTGAAGCTTTCTTT.

This chain joins TRBV18 and TRBJ1-4; D is possibly TRBD1 (6 bases). CDR3 size: 15 residues. The V end lost 3 bases, the J end lost 6 bases, and 14 bases lay between the germline ends. Per germline, CDR1 KGHSH and CDR2 LQKENI. CDR3 protein: CASSPNTGRDEKLFF. Here the CDR3 DNA reads TGTGCCAGCTCACCCAACACAGGGAGAGATGAAAAACTGTTTTTT.

V is TRBV10-3 and J is TRBJ1-4; 7 positions match TRBD1. After removal of 8 bases from V and 5 bases from J, the junction contained 5 bases not matched to a gene. The CDR3 runs 13 residues. The germline V gene encodes CDR1 ENHRY and CDR2 SYGVKD. The CDR3 sequence is CAIGGTVNEKLFF. The DNA for the CDR3 is TGTGCCATCGGCGGGACAGTCAATGAAAAACTGTTTTTT.

This rearrangement joins TRBV7-5 to TRBJ2-5; TRBD2 was called by the table and not checked on the DNA. TRBV7-5 is a pseudogene. The CDR3 extends over 18 amino acids. The CDR3 region has the DNA TGTGTCAGAAGCGTGAGGACTAGCGGAGCGCTGCCTCTCGAGACCCAGTACTTC. Translating gives CVRSVRTSGALPLETQYF.

The chain is built from TRBV4-3 and TRBJ1-2, with TRBD1 matching over 10 bases. The CDR3 has 15 amino acids. CDR1 is LGHNA and CDR2 is YSLEER in the germline V gene. The trim removed 1 base at V and 8 bases at J, leaving 7 bases unmatched. The CDR3 nucleotides read TGCGCCAGCAGCCAAGGACAGGGGGCGGTTGGGGGCTACACCTTC. It translates to CASSQGQGAVGGYTF.

This chain joins TRBV11-2 and TRBJ2-5, with 8 nucleotides matching TRBD1. Trimming removed 5 bases from V and 6 bases from J; junction bases left unmatched: 8. There are 14 residues in the CDR3. Germline CDR1 is SGHAT and CDR2 is FQNNGV. CDR3 residues: CASSPADRGKTQYF. CDR3 bases: TGTGCCAGCAGCCCCGCTGACAGGGGAAAGACCCAGTACTTC.

This clone appeared once. The chain links TRBV28 to TRBJ2-4; TRBD2 agrees at 13 bases. Trimming removed 7 bases from V and 13 bases from J; junction bases left unmatched: 10. In germline, CDR1 is MDHEN, CDR2 SYDVKM. This CDR3 spans 14 amino acids. The CDR3 bases are TGTGCCAGCATTCCTAAGGGACTAGCGGGATTACAGTACTTC. Translating gives CASIPKGLAGLQYF.

The sample holds one count of this clone. The chain carries TRBV6-6 and TRBJ1-1; 8 nucleotides match TRBD1. V gave up 4 bases and J gave up 5 bases; unmatched junction bases: 3. Germline V gene lookup returns CDR1 MNHNY and CDR2 SVGAGI (reference sequence). CDR3 length equals 13 residues. As DNA, the CDR3 is TGTGCCAGCAGTTTACAGGGGGAAACTGAAGCTTTCTTT. This translates into CASSLQGETEAFF.

The gene calls are TRBV18 and TRBJ2-4; no reliable D call. The CDR3 consists of 15 residues. Trimming removed 4 bases from V and 0 bases from J, with 10 bases in between. Germline-derived CDR1 and CDR2 are KGHSH and LQKENI. The CDR3 DNA sequence: TGTGCCAGCTCACAGATAGAAGTAGCCAAAAACATTCAGTACTTC. This translates into CASSQIEVAKNIQYF.

A few counts support this clone. The chain is built from TRBV5-1 and TRBJ2-7, with D unclear. This CDR3 is built from 14 residues. Germline V lookup: CDR1 SGHRS, CDR2 YFSETQ. V dropped 0 bases and J dropped 2 bases, with 9 bases sitting between them. CDR3 nucleotide sequence: TGCGCCAGCAGCTTGGCGGAGACCGCCTACGAGCAGTACTTC. Amino acids: CASSLAETAYEQYF.

This chain links TRBV6-6 with TRBJ1-5; 7 bases map to TRBD1. V dropped 7 bases and J dropped 3; count of bases not matched to a gene: 6. The CDR3 length is 14 residues. The germline V gene has CDR1 MNHNY and CDR2 SVGAGI (reference sequence). CDR3 loop: CASNPGQLNQPQHF. The DNA of the CDR3 is TGTGCCAGCAACCCGGGACAGCTCAATCAGCCCCAGCATTTT.